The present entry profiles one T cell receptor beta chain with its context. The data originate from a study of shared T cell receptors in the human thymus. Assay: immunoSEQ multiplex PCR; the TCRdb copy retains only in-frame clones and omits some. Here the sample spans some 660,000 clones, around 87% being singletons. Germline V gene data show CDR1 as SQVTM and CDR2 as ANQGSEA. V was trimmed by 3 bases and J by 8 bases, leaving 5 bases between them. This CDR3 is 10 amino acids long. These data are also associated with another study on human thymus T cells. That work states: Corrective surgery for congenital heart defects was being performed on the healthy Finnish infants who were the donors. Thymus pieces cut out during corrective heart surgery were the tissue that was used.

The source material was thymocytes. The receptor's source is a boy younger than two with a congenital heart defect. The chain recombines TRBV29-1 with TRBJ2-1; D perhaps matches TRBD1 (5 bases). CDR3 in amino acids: CSVEGHEQFF. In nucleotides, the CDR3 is TGCAGCGTTGAGGGGCATGAGCAGTTCTTC.